A single sample gave rise to the 20 T cell receptor beta chains below, sequenced in a study of blood T cell repertoires in COVID-19. Sequencing used immunoSEQ multiplex PCR; TCRdb keeps in-frame clones, though not all of them. The top ten clones hold about 10% of a sample with some 130,000 clones, 70% to 80% of them seen once. What was sequenced was peripheral blood. Receptor source: a man aged 55 to 69 who had recovered from COVID-19.

The chain employs TRBV28 and TRBJ2-3, with 14 bases aligning to TRBD2. V lost 2 bases, J lost 4 bases, and 2 bases stayed unmatched. The CDR3 loop spans 16 amino acids. The germline gives CDR1 MDHEN, CDR2 SYDVKM. CDR3 loop: CASSLRLAGGPDTQYF. CDR3 sequence (DNA): TGTGCCAGCAGTTTAAGACTAGCGGGGGGGCCAGATACGCAGTATTTT. Drawing the rest from reference TRBV28 and TRBJ2-3, the complete variable domain is DVKVTQSSRYLVKRTGEKVFLECVQDMDHENMFWYRQDPGLGLRLIYFSYDVKMKEKGDIPEGYSVSREKKERFSLILESASTNQTSMYLCASSLRLAGGPDTQYFGPGTRLTVL.

This chain joins TRBV12-3 or TRBV12-4 and TRBJ1-5; tentative D call: TRBD1 (5 bases). CDR3 length: 13 amino acids. Deletions cut 2 bases from V and 5 bases from J, with 7 bases between. CDR3 in DNA: TGTGCCAGCAGTTTAAACAGGTATCAGCCCCAGCATTTT. Translating gives CASSLNRYQPQHF.

The V call is TRBV11-2, the J call TRBJ2-1; 10 bases map to TRBD2. The CDR3 sequence is 17 residues long. V trimming: 0 bases; J trimming: 1 base; junction bases outside the gene matches: 3. Germline V gene sequence: CDR1 SGHAT, CDR2 FQNNGV. The chain's CDR3 is CASSLEIAGGSYNEQFF. The DNA for the CDR3 is TGTGCCAGCAGCTTAGAAATAGCGGGAGGATCCTACAATGAGCAGTTCTTC.

The chain uses TRBV7-2 and TRBJ1-5; TRBD1 aligns across 10 bases. The CDR3 contains 18 residues. Looked up from germline, CDR1 is SGHTA and CDR2 is FQGNSA. With V trimmed by 3 bases and J by 2 bases, 10 bases remained unmatched. The CDR3 protein is CASSFFGQGGNRNQPQHF. For the CDR3, the DNA is TGTGCCAGCAGCTTTTTCGGACAGGGGGGCAATCGCAATCAGCCCCAGCATTTT.

The CDR3 DNA is TGTGCCAGCAGCCGTGAGCGGACTGGGGCCAACGTCCTGACTTTC. It yields the protein CASSRERTGANVLTF. The V call is TRBV6-2 or TRBV6-3, the J call TRBJ2-6; tentatively, D is TRBD2 (5 bases). Germline V gene data show CDR1 as MNHEY and CDR2 as SVGEGT. The CDR3 is made up of 15 amino acids. Trimming removed 6 bases at V and 2 bases at J, with 11 bases between.

This clone showed up just once. The chain is built from TRBV7-2 and TRBJ2-1; 7 bases agree with TRBD2. Per the germline V gene, CDR1 is SGHTA and CDR2 is FQGNSA. V lost 0 bases, J lost 6 bases, and 8 bases stayed unmatched. The CDR3 extends over 16 amino acids. The chain's CDR3 is CASSLAHAGVGNEQFF. The DNA for the CDR3 is TGTGCCAGCAGCTTAGCGCATGCGGGAGTGGGCAATGAGCAGTTCTTC.

This clone was found once. The chain has TRBV4-3 and TRBJ1-2; the match to TRBD1 covers 8 bases. Per germline, CDR1 LGHNA and CDR2 YSLEER. V lost 1 base to trimming and J lost 4 bases; unmatched junction nucleotides: 8. The CDR3 covers 16 residues. The CDR3, as DNA: TGCGCCAGCAGCCAAGGGGTGGACAGGGAAGGCTATGGCTACACCTTC. This codes for CASSQGVDREGYGYTF.

This clone was detected a few times. The J gene is TRBJ1-1, the V gene TRBV6-1; D remains unclear. The CDR3 length is 15 residues. Between the trimmed V and J ends, which lost 2 bases and 2 bases, there was a span of 12 bases. Germline V gene data show CDR1 as MNHNS and CDR2 as SASEGT. The DNA for the CDR3 is TGTGCCAGCAGTGAAATATTTCCAGTTAACACTGAAGCTTTCTTT. Translating gives CASSEIFPVNTEAFF.

The chain recombines TRBV6-6 with TRBJ2-1; 7 bases line up with TRBD1. J gave up 4 bases and V 6 bases, and 6 bases lay outside the gene matches. The CDR3 length is 14 residues. In germline, CDR1 is MNHNY, CDR2 SVGAGI (reference sequence). The CDR3 loop is CASSPGRGYNEQFF. The CDR3 nucleotides are TGTGCCAGCAGCCCCGGCAGGGGGTACAATGAGCAGTTCTTC.

The V gene is TRBV7-9, the J gene TRBJ2-7; 9 bases map to TRBD2. V shed 5 bases, J shed 0 bases, and the junction held 5 bases outside the gene matches. Germline-derived CDR1 and CDR2 are SEHNR and FQNEAQ (reference sequence). This CDR3 region has 15 residues. Written as DNA, the CDR3 is TGTGCCAGCAGCCCACCAGCGGGGGGCTCCTACGAGCAGTACTTC. It codes for CASSPPAGGSYEQYF.

This rearrangement joins TRBV10-3 to TRBJ1-3; a possible D gene is TRBD1 (6 bases). This CDR3 spans 12 amino acids. Per germline, CDR1 ENHRY and CDR2 SYGVKD. Here the CDR3 reads CVTQGPGNTIYF. CDR3 DNA sequence: TGTGTGACCCAGGGGCCTGGAAACACCATATATTTT.

The gene calls are TRBV19 and TRBJ2-3, with D uncertain. Germline V gene data show CDR1 as LNHDA and CDR2 as SQIVND (reference sequence). The CDR3 is 17 amino acids. V was trimmed by 1 base and J by 6 bases, leaving 20 bases between them. DNA of the CDR3: TGTGCCAGTAGTATAGCAAACAGCCCGAAACCCTTGGATACGCAGTATTTT. This sequence encodes CASSIANSPKPLDTQYF.

This clone has at least ten counts. The V call is TRBV5-1, the J call TRBJ1-3, with a possible D match to TRBD1 (5 bases). The CDR3 covers 17 residues. Germline CDR1 reads SGHRS; CDR2 reads YFSETQ. With 0 bases removed from V and 0 bases from J, the gap between germline ends came to 13 bases. The CDR3 region has the DNA TGCGCCAGCAGCTTGGCCGTTGGGGCCAACTCTGGAAACACCATATATTTT. Its protein product is CASSLAVGANSGNTIYF.

The chain carries TRBV20-1 and TRBJ1-2, with D unresolved. Germline V gene lookup returns CDR1 DFQATT and CDR2 SNEGSKA (reference sequence). CDR3 length: 11 residues. V lost 8 bases and J lost 8, with 15 bases in between. Written as DNA, the CDR3 is TGCAGTCCCCCCCCAAGACAAGGCTACACCTTC. Its protein product is CSPPPRQGYTF.

This chain connects TRBV19 to TRBJ2-7, with TRBD2 identical over 12 bases. With 5 bases clipped from V and 0 bases from J, the junction kept 8 bases outside the gene matches. Germline loops: CDR1 LNHDA, CDR2 SQIVND (reference sequence). The CDR3 totals 17 residues. The CDR3 sequence: CASSLVSTSGGSYEQYF. CDR3 nucleotides: TGTGCCAGTAGTCTTGTGTCGACTAGCGGGGGCTCCTACGAGCAGTACTTC. The variable domain in full, completed from reference TRBV19 and TRBJ2-7, reads DGGITQSPKYLFRKEGQNVTLSCEQNLNHDAMYWYRQDPGQGLRLIYYSQIVNDFQKGDIAEGYSVSREKKESFPLTVTSAQKNPTAFYLCASSLVSTSGGSYEQYFGPGTRLTVT.

The chain couples TRBV28 to TRBJ1-6, with D unresolved. The CDR3 is made up of 15 amino acids. The germline V gene has CDR1 MDHEN and CDR2 SYDVKM. Trimming took 5 bases from V and 0 from J, leaving 8 bases between them. CDR3 nucleotides: TGTGCCAGCAGTGACACGAGCTCCTATAATTCACCCCTCCACTTT. It translates to CASSDTSSYNSPLHF.

The CDR3 sequence is CASKSTGVVTEAFF. For the CDR3, the DNA is TGTGCCAGCAAATCAACAGGGGTGGTCACTGAAGCTTTCTTT. The chain is built from TRBV6-5 and TRBJ1-1; TRBD1 aligns across 7 bases. The V gene's germline CDR1 is MNHEY and CDR2 SVGAGI. Trimming at V came to 7 bases and at J to 4 bases, leaving 9 bases not matched to a gene. This CDR3 has 14 residues.

J is TRBJ1-5 and V is TRBV19, with 9 bases fitting TRBD1. The CDR3 loop spans 14 amino acids. The V gene end was trimmed by 3 bases and the J gene end by 7 bases; junction bases not matched to a gene: 4. Germline loops: CDR1 LNHDA, CDR2 SQIVND (reference sequence). CDR3 DNA: TGTGCCAGTAGTATGGGGACAGGGAGACAGCCCCAGCATTTT. Translated: CASSMGTGRQPQHF.

Only one count was recorded for this clone. CDR3 amino acids: CASSRTGDTNQPQHF. The CDR3 region has the DNA TGTGCCAGTAGTAGAACAGGGGACACAAATCAGCCCCAGCATTTT. The chain couples TRBV19 to TRBJ1-5; 7 bases are a match to TRBD1. The germline CDR1 and CDR2 sequences are LNHDA and SQIVND (reference sequence). Trimming at V came to 4 bases and at J to 4 bases, leaving 7 bases not matched to a gene. This CDR3 comprises 15 residues.

The V call is TRBV19, the J call TRBJ1-2; D unresolved. Germline V gene lookup returns CDR1 LNHDA and CDR2 SQIVND (reference sequence). This CDR3 is built from 14 residues. V was cut by 3 bases and J by 4 bases, with 12 bases left in between. The CDR3 protein is CASSMQAIPYGYTF. CDR3 coding DNA: TGTGCCAGTAGTATGCAAGCCATCCCCTATGGCTACACCTTC.